This TCR beta chain originates from a study of shared clonotypes between healthy human individuals (dated by TCRdb to the early 2020s). Some background on the complete study: The cohort comprised a couple of women and three men aged 18 to 49 years. Different laboratories and diverse techniques were used to prepare libraries and sequence TCR repertoires, to increase sequencing depth and limit assay-specific biases. Each donor's leukapheresis produced roughly between about 0.9 and 9.5 billion PBMCs. Blood TCR repertoires of several healthy adults were deeply sequenced to estimate repertoire size and the extent of clonotype sharing between individuals. General findings and caveats noted by the study authors: The small number of donors limited the genetic and exposure-history diversity represented. Sampling was restricted to blood, and TCR repertoires in tissues likely differ from the TCR repertoires found in blood. Based on pairwise subsampling, the degree of clonotype sharing among donors was expected to be affected by sequencing depth.

Concerning this clone: Its antigen is still unknown. The input lacks base qualities; no much larger clone sits a single base away.

Using the deep immunoSEQ assay, TCR CDR3 regions were amplified from genomic DNA by multiplex PCR. Extracted genomic DNA from each cell subset was distributed evenly across all wells of several immunoSEQ 96-well plates, and each plate was treated as a replicate. For unsorted PBMC, roughly 330 ng genomic DNA, equal to around 30,000 T cell genomes, was loaded into each replicate PCR. Ten immunoSEQ deep assay plates were used to sequence the unsorted PBMC genomic DNA. The purified libraries were quantified using a Qubit 3.0 fluorometer, sized with a Bioanalyzer 2100, and then quantified again using the KAPA Library Quantification kit. Every immunoSEQ 96-well plate was sequenced on a separate single-read 150-cycle Illumina NextSeq 550 flow cell. Under the source paper's analysis protocol: Because only junctional sequences without quality scores were contained in the immunoSEQ output, filtering matching that applied to full-length reads could not be performed. To assign V/J genes and CDR3, sequences were annotated against IMGT germline references using PyIR, a Python wrapper for IgBLAST v1.9. Reads were removed for weak V/J assignments (E-value above 1e-6), missing CDR3, stop codons, out-of-frame junctions, or ambiguous translated residues. V3J clonotypes were defined as sequences sharing an identical inferred V gene, J gene, and CDR3 amino acid sequence. Percentage overlap between repertoires was calculated by dividing the number of shared unique clonotypes by the size of the smaller repertoire. Three approaches were used to assess repertoire richness: RTK rarefaction, the Chao1 estimator, and Recon v2.1 estimates of unobserved clonotypes. The immuneACCESS repertoire file appears here via TCRdb, limited to in-frame rearrangements. These files lack a portion of the clones; in checked studies, under half of the deficit traces to unresolved V genes, and the cause of the others is not known. V and J calls and clone size come straight from that table; D and trimming were deduced from the DNA. The sample records 400,000 to 500,000 clones, approximately 79% of which are singletons. The ten largest account for about 12% of the sample.

The germline V and J ends show losses of 0 bases and 2 bases respectively, and no gene match explains 4 bases of the junction. The germline V gene gives CDR1 as KGHSY and CDR2 as FQNENV. The CDR3 runs 15 residues from the cysteine to the phenylalanine. Just the 45-base CDR3 DNA is kept, in frame starting at base 1. Donors were healthy HIV-negative adults with no recently reported acute infections or vaccinations. All donors were Caucasian adults living in Nashville, Tennessee, USA. For unsorted samples, 90 million or so PBMCs were counted and genomic DNA was extracted with the QIAamp DNA Blood Mini kit. After blood collection by leukapheresis, PBMCs were isolated using Ficoll-Histopaque density gradient centrifugation and then cryopreserved in the vapor phase of liquid nitrogen.

The source of this sequence is a woman between 40 and 55 years old in good health. Some clones in this sample may be carry-over from other donors' samples. Input material: PBMCs. Recombination connected TRBV16 to TRBJ2-7, with 7 bases matching TRBD2. Here is the DNA: TGTGCCAGCAGCCAATCGGCTGCGGGGGCCTACGAGCAGTACTTC. Its protein product is CASSQSAAGAYEQYF.